The T cell receptor (beta chain) described here comes from a study of blood T cells in healthy people across ages. Combining a sample-barcoded 5' primer with a J-beta primer mix, a second PCR ran for 7 to 11 cycles. MiXCR, run by TCRdb on the 5' RACE reads, gives a single entry per CDR3 protein. The sample shows 600,000 to 900,000 distinct CDR3 sequences, around a quarter of them seen only once. V shed 2 bases, J shed 7 bases, and the junction held 11 bases outside the gene matches. This CDR3 is 15 amino acids long. In germline, CDR1 is SGHKS, CDR2 YYEKEE (reference sequence). This clonotype has more than one count but fewer than ten. These same data were also listed under a study on T cells of mothers and their children.

V is TRBV5-5 and J is TRBJ1-2, with TRBD1 matching 7 bases. The TCR originated in a boy between 10 and 17 years old in good health. The material sequenced was blood. In DNA form, the CDR3 reads TGTGCCAGCAGCTTCCTTGACAGGGACGCTGGTGGCTACACCTTC. This encodes CASSFLDRDAGGYTF.